What follows are 20 T cell receptor beta chains derived from one specimen sequenced in a study of T cell repertoires in cytomegalovirus infection. These TCRs are of unknown antigen specificity. TCRdb re-derived calls from the reads in MiXCR, one entry per CDR3 protein. The table lists fewer than 850,000 distinct CDR3 sequences, about 27% of them singletons. The sample in question was cultured CD8+ T cells from PBMCs, obtained from culture after CMV antigen stimulation. These receptors all come from a human donor in good health (CMV status not recorded). Some clones in this sample may be carry-over from other donors' samples.

This clonotype was recorded a few times. The chain combines TRBV5-6 with TRBJ2-5; 8 positions agree with TRBD1. V trimming: 2 bases; J trimming: 5 bases; junction bases outside the gene matches: 8. The CDR3 runs 15 residues. Germline V gives CDR1 SGHDT, CDR2 YYEEEE. This chain's CDR3 is CASSLPWTGTETQYF. In nucleotides, the CDR3 is TGTGCCAGCAGCTTACCCTGGACAGGGACGGAGACCCAGTACTTC.

CDR3 coding DNA: TGTGCCAGCCTCTCGGCAGCTAACTATGGCTACACCTTC. Amino acids: CASLSAANYGYTF. The chain has TRBV6-2 or TRBV6-3 and TRBJ1-2; no clear D. Between the trimmed V and J ends, which lost 8 bases and 0 bases, there was a span of 10 bases. The CDR3 is made up of 13 amino acids. Germline values: CDR1 MNHEY, CDR2 SVGEGT.

The V and J genes are TRBV7-9 and TRBJ1-1, with no clear D. CDR1 is SEHNR and CDR2 is FQNEAQ in the germline V gene (reference sequence). Trimming removed 6 bases from V and 4 bases from J, with 9 bases in between. The CDR3 is 12 residues long. Here the CDR3 reads CASRGLSTEAFF. CDR3 DNA sequence: TGTGCCAGCAGAGGTTTGAGCACTGAAGCTTTCTTT.

CDR3 DNA: TGTGCCAGCAGTGGAGGGGAACAGGCCGGACTAAGCTCCTACGAGCAGTACTTC. Its protein is CASSGGEQAGLSSYEQYF. The chain joins TRBV6-1 to TRBJ2-7; perhaps TRBD2 as D (6 bases). Germline CDR1 reads MNHNS; CDR2 reads SASEGT. Deletions cut 4 bases from V and 0 bases from J, with 22 bases between. The CDR3 spans 18 residues.

The chain couples TRBV4-2 to TRBJ2-3; perhaps TRBD1 as D (6 bases). The CDR3 is 16 residues long. V was pared by 0 bases and J by 2 bases, with 12 bases between. Germline CDR1 reads LGHNA; CDR2 reads YNFKEQ. The chain's CDR3 is CASSQDGQGNTDTQYF. The DNA for the CDR3 is TGTGCCAGCAGCCAAGACGGGCAGGGGAACACAGATACGCAGTATTTT.

This clonotype turned up a few times. In DNA form, the CDR3 reads TGTGCCAGCATCATGACAGGGAACACTGAAGCTTTCTTT. Amino acid sequence: CASIMTGNTEAFF. The rearrangement uses TRBV6-1 and TRBJ1-1; TRBD1 is a possible D gene (6 bases). Deletions cut 7 bases from V and 1 base from J, with 10 bases between. The CDR3 totals 13 residues. Germline CDR1 reads MNHNS; CDR2 reads SASEGT.

This clonotype was recorded a few times. The V call is TRBV7-8, the J call TRBJ2-3, with 8 bases aligning to TRBD2. The germline V gene encodes CDR1 SGHVS and CDR2 FQNEAQ. This CDR3 is 15 amino acids long. Trimming removed 3 bases from V and 2 bases from J; junction bases left unmatched: 4. CDR3 nucleotides: TGTGCCAGCAGCTTCCAGCGGGGGCCCACAGATACGCAGTATTTT. Translating gives CASSFQRGPTDTQYF.

The J gene is TRBJ2-7, the V gene TRBV6-2 or TRBV6-3; D tentatively reads TRBD1 or TRBD2 (5 bases each). Trimming left V 6 bases short and J 1 base short, with 7 bases between. The CDR3 loop spans 12 amino acids. Germline V gene data show CDR1 as MNHEY and CDR2 as SVGEGT. CDR3 DNA sequence: TGTGCCAGCAGGGGGGAATCCTACGAGCAGTACGTC. This codes for CASRGESYEQYV.

The V and J genes are TRBV12-3 or TRBV12-4 and TRBJ2-2; D remains ambiguous. The CDR3 runs 15 residues. Trimming shortened V by 4 bases and J by 5 bases, and 14 bases separated the two germline ends. The CDR3 nucleotides read TGTGCCAGCAGTTCCATGGCACGAACTACCGGGGAGCTGTTTTTT. Amino acid sequence: CASSSMARTTGELFF.

This clonotype was recorded many times. V and J are TRBV12-3 or TRBV12-4 and TRBJ2-1; 13 bases align to TRBD2. This CDR3 has 15 residues. Unmatched junction bases numbered 3, after V lost 6 bases and J lost 4 bases. CDR3 residues: CASSPLAGGYNEQFF. Written as DNA, the CDR3 is TGTGCCAGCAGCCCACTAGCGGGGGGGTACAATGAGCAGTTCTTC.

This clonotype was seen more than once but under ten times. The chain combines TRBV11-1 with TRBJ2-3, with D perhaps TRBD2 (6 bases). The CDR3 contains 17 residues. CDR1 and CDR2 (germline): SGHAT, FQDESV (reference sequence). Trimming removed 5 bases at V and 2 bases at J, with 20 bases between. This CDR3 is CASSLSLGGAFTDTQYF. The CDR3 DNA follows: TGTGCCAGCAGCCTTAGCCTTGGCGGGGCCTTCACAGATACGCAGTATTTT.

The chain is built from TRBV6-6 and TRBJ1-1; 8 positions match TRBD1. V lost 4 bases to trimming and J lost 6 bases; unmatched junction nucleotides: 4. Germline values: CDR1 MNHNY, CDR2 SVGAGI (reference sequence). The CDR3 contains 13 residues. CDR3 amino acids: CASSSGGEAEAFF. In DNA form, the CDR3 reads TGTGCCAGCAGTTCAGGGGGCGAGGCTGAAGCTTTCTTT.

This chain connects TRBV28 to TRBJ1-2, with D perhaps matching TRBD1 (5 bases). V was trimmed by 3 bases and J by 8 bases, leaving 13 bases between them. Germline assignment: CDR1 MDHEN and CDR2 SYDVKM. CDR3 length equals 13 residues. The CDR3 protein is CASSFLGREGYTF. The CDR3 DNA is TGTGCCAGCAGTTTCCTGGGGCGGGAAGGCTACACCTTC.

This clonotype was seen more than once but under ten times. The chain couples TRBV6-2 or TRBV6-3 to TRBJ1-1; 10 nucleotides align to TRBD1. This CDR3 has 16 amino acids. Unmatched junction bases numbered 10, after V lost 6 bases and J lost 3 bases. Germline CDR1 reads MNHEY; CDR2 reads SVGEGT. CDR3 amino acids: CASRGQGRNRYTEAFF. CDR3 sequence (DNA): TGTGCCAGCAGGGGACAGGGGCGAAATAGGTACACTGAAGCTTTCTTT.

This clonotype was seen only a few times. The rearrangement joins TRBV2 to TRBJ1-6, with unresolved D. The CDR3 spans 16 residues. Trimming stripped 3 bases from V and 14 bases from J, with 23 bases between. Germline CDR1 reads SNHLY; CDR2 reads FYNNEI. As DNA, the CDR3 is TGTGCCAGCAGTGACGGAGGCGGTGGGCCATTCGAGGCCCTCCACTTT. Its translation: CASSDGGGGPFEALHF.

In this sample, this clonotype turned up many times. The chain joins TRBV7-6 to TRBJ2-1; 8 bases map to TRBD2. Germline lookup yields CDR1 SGHVS and CDR2 FNYEAQ. The CDR3 extends over 15 amino acids. V shed 1 base, J shed 7 bases, and the junction held 6 bases outside the gene matches. The CDR3 reads CASSLGPGGENEQFF. The DNA of the CDR3 is TGTGCCAGCAGCTTAGGTCCCGGGGGGGAAAATGAGCAGTTCTTC.

The chain employs TRBV27 and TRBJ1-1, with a tentative D call TRBD1 (5 bases). Germline values: CDR1 MNHEY, CDR2 SMNVEV (reference sequence). V gave up 11 bases and J gave up 4 bases, with 20 bases separating them. This CDR3 comprises 14 residues. In DNA form, the CDR3 reads TGTGCCGCCGCCTTGAGGGGATCAGCCACTGAAGCTTTCTTT. The encoded protein is CAAALRGSATEAFF.

This clonotype has a count of ten or more. V and J are TRBV6-5 and TRBJ1-1; TRBD1 might be the D (5 bases). CDR1 MNHEY and CDR2 SVGAGI come from the germline V gene. The CDR3 consists of 13 residues. Trimming took 2 bases from V and 4 from J, leaving 8 bases between them. The CDR3: CASSYGQGTEAFF. For the CDR3, the DNA is TGTGCCAGCAGTTACGGGCAGGGCACTGAAGCTTTCTTT.

In DNA form, the CDR3 reads TGCGCCAGCAGTGAGGGCGGGTACAATCAGCCCCAGCATTTT. Translated, it gives CASSEGGYNQPQHF. V is TRBV10-1 and J is TRBJ1-5, with D hard to call. The CDR3 covers 14 residues. Trimming pared 2 bases from V and 3 bases from J, leaving 8 bases between. Germline V CDR1 and CDR2: WNHNN, SYGVQD (reference sequence).

This clonotype was seen more than once but under ten times. This sequence joins TRBV6-2 or TRBV6-3 and TRBJ1-6, with 11 bases aligning to TRBD1. Germline V gene sequence: CDR1 MNHEY, CDR2 SVGEGT. The CDR3 runs 13 residues. V shed 10 bases and J 8 bases; nucleotides not matched to a gene: 4. The CDR3 loop is CATRDRGYSPLHF. The DNA of the CDR3 is TGTGCCACCCGGGACAGGGGGTATTCACCCCTCCACTTT.